This T cell receptor beta chain is drawn from a study of glioma-infiltrating T cells after dendritic cell vaccination. Primers: 60 V beta forward and 13 J beta reverse. Sequenced by immunoSEQ multiplex PCR; TCRdb stores in-frame clones only, minus some. Of 55,000 to 75,000 clones in the sample, about 86% were seen once. Trimming removed 4 bases from V and 2 bases from J, with 14 bases in between. Germline V gene lookup returns CDR1 SGHTA and CDR2 FQGTGA. CDR3 length: 15 residues. The TCR comes from a human donor with glioblastoma. The rearrangement joins TRBV7-3 to TRBJ1-2, with D maybe TRBD1 (5 bases). Source: blood, taken before dendritic cell vaccination. Written as DNA, the CDR3 is TGTGCCAGCAGCTCCCGAGCGGGACCCAACTATGGCTACACCTTC. Translation gives CASSSRAGPNYGYTF.